The rows below give T cell receptor beta chains drawn from one sample of a study of blood T cell repertoires in COVID-19. Clones were read by immunoSEQ multiplex PCR, and TCRdb kept only the in-frame ones, dropping some. The sample records a few hundred thousand clones, about 88% being singletons. What was sequenced was peripheral blood. The source of these receptors is a woman aged 25 to 39 with COVID-19, enrolled during active disease. The CDR3 runs from the conserved cysteine through the conserved F or W. The order of the fields is clone size, D gene, J gene, V gene, CDR3 protein, CDR3 DNA. D genes are given only for firm matches. A row's size may be missing; if present it is once, few, many or a size class.

>NA|NA|TRBJ2-1|TRBV21-1
CASSKSQKSGMNNEQFF
TGTGCCAGCAGCAAATCGCAAAAAAGCGGGATGAACAATGAGCAGTTCTTC
>NA|TRBD2|TRBJ2-5|TRBV4-3
CASSQGTSLEETQYF
TGCGCCAGCAGCCAAGGGACTAGCTTGGAAGAGACCCAGTACTTC
>NA|NA|TRBJ1-2|TRBV4-3
CASSQGMGANYGYTF
TGCGCCAGCAGCCAAGGGATGGGCGCTAACTATGGCTACACCTTC
>NA|TRBD1|TRBJ2-2|TRBV5-1
CASSWVTGGSGELFF
TGCGCCAGCAGCTGGGTGACAGGGGGCAGCGGGGAGCTGTTTTTT
>NA|TRBD2|TRBJ2-1|TRBV19
CASSIGASGSYNEQFF
TGTGCCAGTAGTATAGGGGCTAGCGGGAGTTACAATGAGCAGTTCTTC
>NA|NA|TRBJ1-2|TRBV25-1
CASSELRGARDYGYTF
TGTGCCAGCAGTGAATTACGAGGCGCCCGGGACTATGGCTACACCTTC
>once|NA|TRBJ1-3|TRBV28
CASSPGGSGNTIYF
TGTGCCAGCAGTCCCGGGGGGTCTGGAAACACCATATATTTT
>NA|NA|TRBJ2-3|TRBV11-3
CASSLGLVADTQYF
TGTGCCAGCAGCTTAGGACTAGTGGCAGATACGCAGTATTTT
>once|TRBD1|TRBJ2-5|TRBV29-1
CSVEWDRWNQETQYF
TGCAGCGTTGAATGGGACAGATGGAATCAAGAGACCCAGTACTTC
>few|NA|TRBJ1-5|TRBV19
CASSIVPGSNQPQHF
TGTGCCAGTAGTATAGTTCCAGGGAGCAATCAGCCCCAGCATTTT
>NA|NA|TRBJ1-4|TRBV19
CASSQGTPYEKLFF
TGTGCCAGTAGCCAGGGGACCCCTTATGAAAAACTGTTTTTT
>few|TRBD2|TRBJ2-3|TRBV11-2
CASRRAGETDTQYF
TGTGCCAGCAGAAGAGCGGGAGAGACAGATACGCAGTATTTT
>NA|TRBD1|TRBJ1-1|TRBV27
CASSSGTGVLRGGTEAFF
TGCGCCAGCAGTTCCGGGACAGGGGTACTGAGGGGCGGCACTGAAGCTTTCTTT
>NA|TRBD2|TRBJ2-1|TRBV3-1/TRBV3-2
CASSSTSGMRDEQFF
TGTGCCAGCAGCTCTACTAGCGGGATGAGGGATGAGCAGTTCTTC
>NA|NA|TRBJ1-1|TRBV25-1
CASSEYWNTEAFF
TGTGCCAGCAGTGAATACTGGAACACTGAAGCTTTCTTT